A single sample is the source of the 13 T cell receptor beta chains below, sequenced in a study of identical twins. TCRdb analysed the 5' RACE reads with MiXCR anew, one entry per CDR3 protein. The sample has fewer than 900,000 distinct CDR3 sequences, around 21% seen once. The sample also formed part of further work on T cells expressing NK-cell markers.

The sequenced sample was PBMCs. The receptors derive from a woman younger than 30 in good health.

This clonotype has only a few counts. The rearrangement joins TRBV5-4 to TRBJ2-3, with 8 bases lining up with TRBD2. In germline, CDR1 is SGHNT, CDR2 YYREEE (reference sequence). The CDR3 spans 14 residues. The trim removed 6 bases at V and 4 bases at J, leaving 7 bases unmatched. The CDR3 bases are TGTGCCAGCACCCCGAAAGCGGGGGCAGATACGCAGTATTTT. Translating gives CASTPKAGADTQYF.

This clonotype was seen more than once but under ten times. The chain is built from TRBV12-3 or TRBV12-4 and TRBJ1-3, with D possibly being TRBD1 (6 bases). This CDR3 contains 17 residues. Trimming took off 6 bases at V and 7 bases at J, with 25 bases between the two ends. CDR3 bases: TGTGCCAGCAGAGACACTCGGGGGCAGGGGAAGTGGAACACCATATATTTT. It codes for CASRDTRGQGKWNTIYF.

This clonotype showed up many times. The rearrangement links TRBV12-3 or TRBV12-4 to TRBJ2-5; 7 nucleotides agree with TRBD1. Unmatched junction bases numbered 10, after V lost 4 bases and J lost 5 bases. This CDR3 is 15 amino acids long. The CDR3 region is CASSSADRDGETQYF. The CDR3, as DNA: TGTGCCAGCAGTTCAGCAGACAGGGATGGGGAGACCCAGTACTTC.

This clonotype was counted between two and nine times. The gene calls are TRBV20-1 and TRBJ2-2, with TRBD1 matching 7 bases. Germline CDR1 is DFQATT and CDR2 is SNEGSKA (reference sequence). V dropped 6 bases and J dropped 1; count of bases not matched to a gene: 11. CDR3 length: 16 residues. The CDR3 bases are TGCAGTGCCGTAGGGCCAGGGACAGAGAACACCGGGGAGCTGTTTTTT. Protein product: CSAVGPGTENTGELFF.

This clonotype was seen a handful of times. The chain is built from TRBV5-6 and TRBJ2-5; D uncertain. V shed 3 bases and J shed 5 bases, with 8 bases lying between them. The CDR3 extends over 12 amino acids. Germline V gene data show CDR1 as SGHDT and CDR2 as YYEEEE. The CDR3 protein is CASSSRWETQYF. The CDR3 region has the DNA TGTGCCAGCAGCTCCCGGTGGGAGACCCAGTACTTC.

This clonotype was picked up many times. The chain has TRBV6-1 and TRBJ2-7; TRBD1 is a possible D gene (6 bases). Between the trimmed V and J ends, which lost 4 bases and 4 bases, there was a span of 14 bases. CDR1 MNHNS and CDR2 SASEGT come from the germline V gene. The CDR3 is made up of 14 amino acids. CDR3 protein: CASSGQTGGYEQYF. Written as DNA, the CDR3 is TGTGCCAGCAGTGGACAGACAGGAGGATACGAGCAGTACTTC.

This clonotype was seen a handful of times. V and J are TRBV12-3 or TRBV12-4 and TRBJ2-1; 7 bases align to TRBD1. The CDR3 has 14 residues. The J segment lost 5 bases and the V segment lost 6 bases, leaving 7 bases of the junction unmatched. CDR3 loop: CASRSGTVNNEQFF. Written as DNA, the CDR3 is TGTGCCAGCAGATCCGGGACAGTCAACAATGAGCAGTTCTTC.

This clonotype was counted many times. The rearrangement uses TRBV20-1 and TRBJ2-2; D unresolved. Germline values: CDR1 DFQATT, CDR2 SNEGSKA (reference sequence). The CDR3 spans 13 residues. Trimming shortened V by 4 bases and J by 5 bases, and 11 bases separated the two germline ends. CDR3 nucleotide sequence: TGCAGTGCTACAACCGACTGGACCGGGGAGCTGTTTTTT. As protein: CSATTDWTGELFF.

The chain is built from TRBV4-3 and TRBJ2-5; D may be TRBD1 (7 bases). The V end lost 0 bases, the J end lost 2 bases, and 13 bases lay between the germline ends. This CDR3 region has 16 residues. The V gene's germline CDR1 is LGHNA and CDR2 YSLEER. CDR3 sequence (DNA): TGCGCCAGCAGCCAAGATCGGGGGACAGCTCAAGAGACCCAGTACTTC. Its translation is CASSQDRGTAQETQYF.

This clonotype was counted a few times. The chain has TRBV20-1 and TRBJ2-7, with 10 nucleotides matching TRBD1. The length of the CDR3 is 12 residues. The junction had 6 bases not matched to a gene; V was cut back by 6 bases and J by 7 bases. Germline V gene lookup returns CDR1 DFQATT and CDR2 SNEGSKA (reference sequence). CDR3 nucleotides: TGCAGTGCATGGGACAGGGGTCCAGAGCAGTACTTC. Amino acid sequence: CSAWDRGPEQYF.

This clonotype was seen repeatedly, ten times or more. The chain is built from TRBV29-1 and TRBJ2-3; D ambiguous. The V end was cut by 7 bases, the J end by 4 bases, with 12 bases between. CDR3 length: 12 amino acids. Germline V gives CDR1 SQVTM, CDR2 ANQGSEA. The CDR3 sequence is CSGGEPSDTQYF. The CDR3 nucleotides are TGCAGCGGAGGCGAGCCCTCAGATACGCAGTATTTT.

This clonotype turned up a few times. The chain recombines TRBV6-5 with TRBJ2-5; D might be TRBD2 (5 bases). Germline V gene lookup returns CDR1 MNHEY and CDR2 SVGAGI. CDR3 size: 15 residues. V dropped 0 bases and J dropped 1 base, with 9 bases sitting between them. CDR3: CASSYSASSQETQYF. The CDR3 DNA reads TGTGCCAGCAGTTACTCGGCTAGCTCCCAAGAGACCCAGTACTTC.

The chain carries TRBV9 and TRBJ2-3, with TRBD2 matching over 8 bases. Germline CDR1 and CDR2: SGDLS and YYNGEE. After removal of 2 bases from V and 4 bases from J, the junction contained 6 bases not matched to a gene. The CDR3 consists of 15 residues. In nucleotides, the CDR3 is TGTGCCAGCAGCGTGGAAGCGGGAGAATCAGATACGCAGTATTTT. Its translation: CASSVEAGESDTQYF. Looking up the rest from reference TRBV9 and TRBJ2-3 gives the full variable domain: DSGVTQTPKHLITATGQRVTLRCSPRSGDLSVYWYQQSLDQGLQFLIQYYNGEERAKGNILERFSAQQFPDLHSELNLSSLELGDSALYFCASSVEAGESDTQYFGPGTRLTVL.